The 9 T cell receptor beta chains below all came from one sample that was sequenced in a study of PD-L1 blockade in urothelial cancer. The repertoire was sequenced with immunoSEQ multiplex PCR; TCRdb's copy has only in-frame clones and lacks some. This sample has about 130,000 clones, with roughly 84% found just once. As to time point: pretreatment peripheral blood. The sequencing here drew on PBMCs, taken around atezolizumab (anti-PD-L1) treatment. The receptors stem from a man aged 45 to 65 with urothelial cancer.

With respect to this clone: A much bigger clone sits one base away, suggesting this may be a read error. The rearrangement links TRBV11-2 to TRBJ2-2; D uncertain. Trimming took 2 bases from V and 3 from J, leaving 4 bases between them. The CDR3 has 13 residues. Looked up from germline, CDR1 is SGHAT and CDR2 is FQNNGV. This CDR3 reads CASSLPYTGELFF. The CDR3 region has the DNA TGTGCCAGCAGCTTACCATACACCGGGGAGCTGTTTTTT.

The chain uses TRBV27 and TRBJ1-4, with 9 bases matching TRBD1. CDR3 length: 16 residues. J gave up 7 bases and V 6 bases, and 12 bases lay outside the gene matches. Per germline, CDR1 MNHEY and CDR2 SMNVEV (reference sequence). DNA for the CDR3: TGTGCCAGCAGACCCGGGACAGGGTTCGGTGGTGAAAAACTGTTTTTT. This encodes CASRPGTGFGGEKLFF.

This chain links TRBV6-1 with TRBJ2-1; D is possibly TRBD1 (8 bases). Germline V gene data show CDR1 as MNHNS and CDR2 as SASEGT. CDR3 length equals 13 residues. The germline V and J ends were trimmed by 6 bases and 7 bases, with 13 bases remaining between them. This chain's CDR3 is CASRQGGLNEQFF. Written as DNA, the CDR3 is TGTGCCAGCAGACAGGGGGGGCTTAATGAGCAGTTCTTC.

This sequence joins TRBV7-8 and TRBJ1-2; D unclear. Trimming cost V 5 bases and J 1 base, with 17 bases left between them. CDR3 size: 16 residues. Germline loops: CDR1 SGHVS, CDR2 FQNEAQ. In DNA, the CDR3 is TGTGCCAGCAGCCCGCGGATAGTCACTAATAACTATGGCTACACCTTC. It codes for CASSPRIVTNNYGYTF. The variable domain in full, with the rest retrieved from reference TRBV7-8 and TRBJ1-2, is GAGVSQSPRYKVAKRGQDVALRCDPISGHVSLFWYQQALGQGPEFLTYFQNEAQLDKSGLPSDRFFAERPEGSVSTLKIQRTQQEDSAVYLCASSPRIVTNNYGYTFGSGTRLTVV.

The J gene is TRBJ2-1, the V gene TRBV7-3; TRBD1 aligns across 10 bases. Germline V gene data show CDR1 as SGHTA and CDR2 as FQGTGA. V gave up 2 bases and J gave up 0 bases; unmatched junction bases: 1. The length of the CDR3 is 16 residues. The CDR3 loop is CASSLRDRGSYNEQFF. The CDR3 DNA sequence: TGTGCCAGCAGCTTACGGGACAGGGGCTCCTACAATGAGCAGTTCTTC.

The rearrangement joins TRBV6-5 to TRBJ2-1; TRBD2 might be the D (6 bases). The V gene lost 2 bases and the J gene lost 6 bases, with 14 bases spanning the gap. The CDR3 loop spans 15 amino acids. Germline CDR1 reads MNHEY; CDR2 reads SVGAGI. CDR3 amino acids: CASSYTGLQANEQFF. CDR3 DNA sequence: TGTGCCAGCAGTTACACTGGACTACAAGCCAATGAGCAGTTCTTC.

The chain combines TRBV7-9 with TRBJ2-7; TRBD2 might be the D (6 bases). Trimming removed 1 base from V and 0 bases from J, with 13 bases in between. The CDR3 consists of 16 residues. In germline, CDR1 is SEHNR, CDR2 FQNEAQ (reference sequence). CDR3 bases: TGTGCCAGCAGCTTAGGTGTGGGAGGCCGCTCCTACGAGCAGTACTTC. It encodes CASSLGVGGRSYEQYF.

The V call is TRBV18, the J call TRBJ1-5; D ambiguous. Germline V CDR1 and CDR2: KGHSH, LQKENI. CDR3 length: 15 residues. V was trimmed by 3 bases and J by 0 bases, leaving 9 bases between them. The CDR3 here is CASSPNRHSNQPQHF. The CDR3 region has the DNA TGTGCCAGCTCACCGAACAGACATAGCAATCAGCCCCAGCATTTT.

The chain combines TRBV27 with TRBJ2-1, with TRBD2 identical over 7 bases. There are 16 residues in the CDR3. The germline gives CDR1 MNHEY, CDR2 SMNVEV (reference sequence). J was trimmed by 1 base and V by 2 bases; bases with no gene match: 5. Written as DNA, the CDR3 is TGTGCCAGCAGTTTAGATCGCGGGAGATCCTACAATGAGCAGTTCTTC. This translates into CASSLDRGRSYNEQFF.